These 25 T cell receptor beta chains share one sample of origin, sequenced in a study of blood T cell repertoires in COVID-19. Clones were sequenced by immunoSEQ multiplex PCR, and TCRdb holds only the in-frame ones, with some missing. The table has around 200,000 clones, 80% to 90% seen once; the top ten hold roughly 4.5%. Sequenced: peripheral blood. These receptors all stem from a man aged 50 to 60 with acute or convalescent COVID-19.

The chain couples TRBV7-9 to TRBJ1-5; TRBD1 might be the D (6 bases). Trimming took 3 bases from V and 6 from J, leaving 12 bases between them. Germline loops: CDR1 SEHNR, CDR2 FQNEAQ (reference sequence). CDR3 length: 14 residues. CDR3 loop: CASSLGEGVQPQHF. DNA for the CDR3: TGTGCCAGCAGCTTGGGGGAGGGGGTTCAGCCCCAGCATTTT.

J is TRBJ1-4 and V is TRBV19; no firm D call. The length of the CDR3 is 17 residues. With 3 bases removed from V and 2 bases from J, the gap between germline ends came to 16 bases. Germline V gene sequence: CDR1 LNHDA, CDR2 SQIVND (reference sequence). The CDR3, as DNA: TGTGCCAGTAGTATGGGTCGGCTGGGCACTACTAATGAAAAACTGTTTTTT. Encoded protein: CASSMGRLGTTNEKLFF.

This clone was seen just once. Here the CDR3 reads CASSPGGRGGEKLFF. The CDR3 nucleotides are TGTGCCAGCAGCCCTGGAGGCAGGGGCGGAGAAAAACTGTTTTTT. The chain combines TRBV6-2 or TRBV6-3 with TRBJ1-4; perhaps TRBD1 as D (6 bases). The length of the CDR3 is 15 residues. The germline gives CDR1 MNHEY, CDR2 SVGEGT. The V gene lost 6 bases and the J gene lost 8 bases, with 19 bases spanning the gap.

CDR3 nucleotides: TGTGCCAGCAGACCTGACTCCCTAAGTGAGCAGTACTTC. Its protein is CASRPDSLSEQYF. The V gene is TRBV6-5, the J gene TRBJ2-7; no firm D call. The CDR3 has 13 amino acids. The V gene lost 6 bases and the J gene lost 7 bases, with 16 bases spanning the gap. Per germline, CDR1 MNHEY and CDR2 SVGAGI.

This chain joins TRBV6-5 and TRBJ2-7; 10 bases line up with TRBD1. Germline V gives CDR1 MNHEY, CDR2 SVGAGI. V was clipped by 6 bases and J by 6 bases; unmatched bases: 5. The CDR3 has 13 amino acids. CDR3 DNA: TGTGCCAGCAGGAGGGACAGGGGAACCGAGCAGTACTTC. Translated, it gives CASRRDRGTEQYF.

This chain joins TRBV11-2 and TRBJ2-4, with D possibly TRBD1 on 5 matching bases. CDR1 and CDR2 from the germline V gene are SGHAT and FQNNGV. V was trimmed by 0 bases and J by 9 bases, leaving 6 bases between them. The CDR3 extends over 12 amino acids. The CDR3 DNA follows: TGTGCCAGCAGCTTAGAGGGGCCCATTCAGTACTTC. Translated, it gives CASSLEGPIQYF.

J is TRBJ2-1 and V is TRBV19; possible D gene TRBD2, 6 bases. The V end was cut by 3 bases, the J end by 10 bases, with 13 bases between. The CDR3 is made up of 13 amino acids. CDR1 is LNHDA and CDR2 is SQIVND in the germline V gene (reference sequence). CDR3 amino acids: CASSIRAGREQFF. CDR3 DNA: TGTGCCAGTAGTATTCGAGCGGGTAGGGAGCAGTTCTTC.

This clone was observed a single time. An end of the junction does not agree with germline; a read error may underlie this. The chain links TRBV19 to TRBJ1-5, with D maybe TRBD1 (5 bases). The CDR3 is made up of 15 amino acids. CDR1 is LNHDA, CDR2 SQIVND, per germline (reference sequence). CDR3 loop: CASSIGGTSYQPQHF. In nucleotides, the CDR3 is TGTGCCAGTAGTATAGGGGGGACTAGCTATCAGCCCCAGCATTTT. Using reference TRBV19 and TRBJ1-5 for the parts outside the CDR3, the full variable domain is DGGITQSPKYLFRKEGQNVTLSCEQNLNHDAMYWYRQDPGQGLRLIYYSQIVNDFQKGDIAEGYSVSREKKESFPLTVTSAQKNPTAFYLCASSIGGTSYQPQHFGDGTRLSIL.

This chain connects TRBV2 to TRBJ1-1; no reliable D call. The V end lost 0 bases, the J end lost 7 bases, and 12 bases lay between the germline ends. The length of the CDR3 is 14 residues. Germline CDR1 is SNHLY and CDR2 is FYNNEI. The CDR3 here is CASSEARSEREAFF. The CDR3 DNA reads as TGTGCCAGCAGTGAAGCGCGGTCGGAGCGTGAAGCTTTCTTT.

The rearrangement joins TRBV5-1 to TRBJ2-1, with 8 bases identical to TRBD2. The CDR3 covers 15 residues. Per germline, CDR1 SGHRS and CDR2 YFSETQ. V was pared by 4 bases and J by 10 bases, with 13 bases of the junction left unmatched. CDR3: CASSDPKGLGVEQFF. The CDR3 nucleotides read TGCGCCAGCAGCGATCCTAAGGGACTAGGGGTGGAGCAGTTCTTC.

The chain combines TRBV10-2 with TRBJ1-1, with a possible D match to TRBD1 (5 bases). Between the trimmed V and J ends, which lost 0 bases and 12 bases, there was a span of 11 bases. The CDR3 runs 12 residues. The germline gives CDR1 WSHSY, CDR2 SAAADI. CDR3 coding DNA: TGCGCCAGCAGTGAGTCGGGCAGGGTGACTTTCTTT. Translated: CASSESGRVTFF.

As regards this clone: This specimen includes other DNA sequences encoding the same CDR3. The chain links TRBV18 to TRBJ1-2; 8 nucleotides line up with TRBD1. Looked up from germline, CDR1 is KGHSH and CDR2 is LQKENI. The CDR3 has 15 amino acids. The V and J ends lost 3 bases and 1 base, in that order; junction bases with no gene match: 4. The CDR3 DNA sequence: TGTGCCAGCTCACCCGGACAGGGTAATAACTATGGCTACACCTTC. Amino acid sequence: CASSPGQGNNYGYTF. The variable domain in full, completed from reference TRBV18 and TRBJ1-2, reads NAGVMQNPRHLVRRRGQEARLRCSPMKGHSHVYWYRQLPEEGLKFMVYLQKENIIDESGMPKERFSAEFPKEGPSILRIQQVVRGDSAAYFCASSPGQGNNYGYTFGSGTRLTVV.

The CDR3 loop is CASSENVGGTGELFF. DNA of the CDR3: TGCGCCAGCAGTGAGAACGTGGGGGGGACCGGGGAGCTGTTTTTT. The chain is built from TRBV10-1 and TRBJ2-2; 7 nucleotides match TRBD2. The CDR3 extends over 15 amino acids. Germline assignment: CDR1 WNHNN and CDR2 SYGVQD (reference sequence). J was trimmed by 5 bases and V by 2 bases; bases with no gene match: 5.

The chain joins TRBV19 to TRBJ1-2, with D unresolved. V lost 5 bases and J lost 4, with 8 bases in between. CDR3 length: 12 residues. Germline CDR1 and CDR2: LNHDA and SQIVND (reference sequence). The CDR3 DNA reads TGTGCCAGTAGTCAGGCTTCCTATGGCTACACCTTC. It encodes CASSQASYGYTF.

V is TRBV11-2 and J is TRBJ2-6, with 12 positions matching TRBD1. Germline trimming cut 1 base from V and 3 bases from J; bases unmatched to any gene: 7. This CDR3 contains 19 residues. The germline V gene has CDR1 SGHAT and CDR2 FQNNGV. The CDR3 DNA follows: TGTGCCAGCAGCTTAGGGGGACAGGGGGCGCGTTATGGGGCCAACGTCCTGACTTTC. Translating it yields CASSLGGQGARYGANVLTF.

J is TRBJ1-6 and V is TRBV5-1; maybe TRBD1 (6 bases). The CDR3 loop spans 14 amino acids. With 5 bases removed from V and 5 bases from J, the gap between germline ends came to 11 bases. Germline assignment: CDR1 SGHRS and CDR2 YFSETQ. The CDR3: CASSLRQDNSPLHF. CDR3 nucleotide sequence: TGCGCCAGCAGTCTCCGACAGGATAATTCACCCCTCCACTTT.

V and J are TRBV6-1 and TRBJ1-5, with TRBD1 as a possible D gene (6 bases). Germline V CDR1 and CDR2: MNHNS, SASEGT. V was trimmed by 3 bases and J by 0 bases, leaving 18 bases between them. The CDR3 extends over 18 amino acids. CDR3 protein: CASSDLRQAWASNQPQHF. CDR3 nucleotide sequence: TGTGCCAGCAGTGACCTAAGACAGGCGTGGGCTAGCAATCAGCCCCAGCATTTT.

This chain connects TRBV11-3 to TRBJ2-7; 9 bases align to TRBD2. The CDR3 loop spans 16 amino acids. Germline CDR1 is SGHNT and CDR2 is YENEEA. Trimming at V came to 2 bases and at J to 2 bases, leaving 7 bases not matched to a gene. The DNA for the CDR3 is TGTGCCAGCAGCTTAAACAGCGGGGGGTCACCCTACGAGCAGTACTTC. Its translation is CASSLNSGGSPYEQYF. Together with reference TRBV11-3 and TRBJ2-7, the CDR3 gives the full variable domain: EAGVVQSPRYKIIEKKQPVAFWCNPISGHNTLYWYLQNLGQGPELLIRYENEEAVDDSQLPKDRFSAERLKGVDSTLKIQPAELGDSAVYLCASSLNSGGSPYEQYFGPGTRLTVT.

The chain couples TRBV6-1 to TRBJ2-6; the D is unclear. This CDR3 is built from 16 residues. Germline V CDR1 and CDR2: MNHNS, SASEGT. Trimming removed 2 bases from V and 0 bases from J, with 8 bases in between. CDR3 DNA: TGTGCCAGCAGTGAAAGGCGGTTCTCTGGGGCCAACGTCCTGACTTTC. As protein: CASSERRFSGANVLTF.

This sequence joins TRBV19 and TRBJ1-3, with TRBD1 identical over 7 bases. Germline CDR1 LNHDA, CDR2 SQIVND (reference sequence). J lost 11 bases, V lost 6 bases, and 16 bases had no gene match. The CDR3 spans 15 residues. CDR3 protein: CASRPAEGAGVSIYF. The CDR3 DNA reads TGTGCCAGTAGGCCGGCGGAGGGGGCAGGAGTTTCCATATATTTT.

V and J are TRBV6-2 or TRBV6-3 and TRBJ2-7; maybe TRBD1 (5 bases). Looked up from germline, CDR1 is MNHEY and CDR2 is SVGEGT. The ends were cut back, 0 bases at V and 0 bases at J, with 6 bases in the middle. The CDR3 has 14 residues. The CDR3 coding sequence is TGTGCCAGCAGTTACTCCAGGGTCTCCTACGAGCAGTACTTC. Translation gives CASSYSRVSYEQYF.

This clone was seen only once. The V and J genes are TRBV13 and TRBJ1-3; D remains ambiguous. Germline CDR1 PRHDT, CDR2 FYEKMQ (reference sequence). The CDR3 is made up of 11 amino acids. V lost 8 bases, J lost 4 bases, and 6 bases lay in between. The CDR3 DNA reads TGTGCCAGCGGGAGGGGAAACACCATATATTTT. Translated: CASGRGNTIYF.

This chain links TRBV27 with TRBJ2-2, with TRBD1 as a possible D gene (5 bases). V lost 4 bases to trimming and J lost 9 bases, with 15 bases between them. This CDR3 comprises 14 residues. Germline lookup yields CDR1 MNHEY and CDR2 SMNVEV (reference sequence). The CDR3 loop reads CASSSRAGPRELFF. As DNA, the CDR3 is TGTGCCAGCAGTTCCCGGGCAGGGCCCCGGGAGCTGTTTTTT.

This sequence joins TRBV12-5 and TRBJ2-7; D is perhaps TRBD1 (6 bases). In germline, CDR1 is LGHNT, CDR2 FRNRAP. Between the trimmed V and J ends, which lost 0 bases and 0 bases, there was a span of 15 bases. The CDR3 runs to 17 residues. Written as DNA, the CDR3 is TGTGCTAGTGGTTTGGTGCCAGACAGGTATAGCTCCTACGAGCAGTACTTC. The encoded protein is CASGLVPDRYSSYEQYF.

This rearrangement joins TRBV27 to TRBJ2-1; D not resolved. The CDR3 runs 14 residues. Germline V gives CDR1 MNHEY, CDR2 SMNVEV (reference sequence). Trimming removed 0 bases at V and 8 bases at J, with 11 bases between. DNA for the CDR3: TGTGCCAGCAGTTTATCCAGATTACAAGATGAGCAGTTCTTC. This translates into CASSLSRLQDEQFF.